Presented here are 14 T cell receptor beta chains from one specimen sequenced in a study of blood T cell repertoires in COVID-19. Clones were sequenced by immunoSEQ multiplex PCR, and TCRdb holds only the in-frame ones, with some missing. This sample has about 47,000 clones, with 65% to 85% found just once. The sequenced material came from peripheral blood. Every receptor here comes from a man aged 50 to 59 with acute or convalescent COVID-19.

This clone was detected only a few times. The chain employs TRBV9 and TRBJ2-3; 9 nucleotides align to TRBD1. Trimming took 2 bases from V and 6 from J; bases not matched to a gene: 7. Per germline, CDR1 SGDLS and CDR2 YYNGEE. The CDR3 extends over 15 amino acids. DNA of the CDR3: TGTGCCAGCAGCGTTTCTACAGGGGGCCGGGATACGCAGTATTTT. Translating gives CASSVSTGGRDTQYF.

J is TRBJ2-5 and V is TRBV19, with D tentatively TRBD2 (7 bases). The germline V gene encodes CDR1 LNHDA and CDR2 SQIVND (reference sequence). V lost 8 bases and J lost 1, with 11 bases in between. There are 13 residues in the CDR3. The CDR3: CASSGGSQETQYF. In DNA, the CDR3 is TGTGCCAGTTCGGGGGGCTCCCAAGAGACCCAGTACTTC.

This chain connects TRBV4-2 to TRBJ2-1; tentative D call: TRBD2 (6 bases). The CDR3 runs 18 residues. V lost 2 bases to trimming and J lost 6 bases, with 23 bases between them. Germline loops: CDR1 LGHNA, CDR2 YNFKEQ. The CDR3 protein is CASSQKSGRGIYANEQFF. CDR3 in DNA: TGTGCCAGCAGCCAAAAGTCGGGCCGGGGGATATACGCCAATGAGCAGTTCTTC.

For the CDR3, the DNA is TGCAGCGTTGAAAACATTTTGAACACTGAAGCTTTCTTT. It codes for CSVENILNTEAFF. The gene calls are TRBV29-1 and TRBJ1-1, with D unclear. Trimming shortened V by 2 bases and J by 0 bases, and 7 bases separated the two germline ends. CDR1 is SQVTM, CDR2 ANQGSEA, per germline. This CDR3 has 13 residues.

The V call is TRBV30, the J call TRBJ2-2, with TRBD2 matching 9 bases. CDR1 and CDR2 (germline): GTSNPN, SVGIG (reference sequence). The trim removed 3 bases at V and 2 bases at J, leaving 4 bases unmatched. CDR3 length: 15 residues. The CDR3 protein is CAWRRGGTNTGELFF. For the CDR3, the DNA is TGTGCCTGGAGGCGGGGGGGGACAAACACCGGGGAGCTGTTTTTT.

This sequence joins TRBV6-5 and TRBJ1-1; D might be TRBD1 (6 bases). The CDR3 totals 14 residues. CDR1 and CDR2 from the germline V gene are MNHEY and SVGAGI. The V gene lost 6 bases and the J gene lost 2 bases, with 13 bases spanning the gap. CDR3 DNA: TGTGCCAGCAGCAAGACAGGTCCCAACACTGAAGCTTTCTTT. Residues: CASSKTGPNTEAFF.

This clone was seen more than once but under ten times. This chain connects TRBV5-1 to TRBJ1-1; D is perhaps TRBD1 (6 bases). This CDR3 contains 15 residues. CDR1 and CDR2 from the germline V gene are SGHRS and YFSETQ. V was pared by 2 bases and J by 6 bases, with 17 bases between. The CDR3 nucleotides read TGCGCCAGCAGCTTTACTGAATCAGGGGTGTCTGAAGCTTTCTTT. Amino acid sequence: CASSFTESGVSEAFF. Complete variable domain (other parts from reference TRBV5-1 and TRBJ1-1): KAGVTQTPRYLIKTRGQQVTLSCSPISGHRSVSWYQQTPGQGLQFLFEYFSETQRNKGNFPGRFSGRQFSNSRSEMNVSTLELGDSALYLCASSFTESGVSEAFFGQGTRLTVV.

The chain uses TRBV28 and TRBJ1-2; 7 bases line up with TRBD1. With 8 bases clipped from V and 5 bases from J, the junction kept 11 bases outside the gene matches. This CDR3 spans 14 amino acids. The germline V gene has CDR1 MDHEN and CDR2 SYDVKM. The CDR3 DNA follows: TGTGCCAGCGGACAATCGGGACAGCTTTATGGCTACACCTTC. Protein sequence: CASGQSGQLYGYTF.

DNA of the CDR3: TGTGCCAGTTCCATCCCCACGGACAGGGATAACTATGGCTACACCTTC. Protein product: CASSIPTDRDNYGYTF. The rearrangement links TRBV19 to TRBJ1-2, with 8 bases matching TRBD1. V shed 8 bases and J 1 base; nucleotides not matched to a gene: 12. This CDR3 spans 16 amino acids. Germline-derived CDR1 and CDR2 are LNHDA and SQIVND (reference sequence). Looking up the rest from reference TRBV19 and TRBJ1-2 gives the full variable domain: DGGITQSPKYLFRKEGQNVTLSCEQNLNHDAMYWYRQDPGQGLRLIYYSQIVNDFQKGDIAEGYSVSREKKESFPLTVTSAQKNPTAFYLCASSIPTDRDNYGYTFGSGTRLTVV.

The chain uses TRBV5-1 and TRBJ2-7, with 9 positions matching TRBD1. This CDR3 comprises 14 residues. Looked up from germline, CDR1 is SGHRS and CDR2 is YFSETQ. V trimming: 3 bases; J trimming: 5 bases; junction bases outside the gene matches: 6. CDR3 coding DNA: TGCGCCAGCAGCTGGACGGGACAGGGAAACGAGCAGTACTTC. Protein sequence: CASSWTGQGNEQYF.

This chain uses TRBV19 with TRBJ1-1; 7 nucleotides line up with TRBD1. Germline CDR1 LNHDA, CDR2 SQIVND (reference sequence). The CDR3 spans 15 residues. J lost 0 bases, V lost 4 bases, and 5 bases had no gene match. The CDR3 here is CASSSIGQVNTEAFF. CDR3 sequence (DNA): TGTGCCAGTAGTAGTATCGGACAGGTGAACACTGAAGCTTTCTTT.

This clone is a singleton in its sample. The sample contains more than one DNA sequence encoding this CDR3. This rearrangement joins TRBV18 to TRBJ1-1; tentatively, D is TRBD1 (6 bases). Trimming took off 3 bases at V and 1 base at J, with 9 bases between the two ends. CDR3 size: 14 residues. Germline CDR1 and CDR2: KGHSH and LQKENI. The CDR3 reads CASSPRQENTEAFF. The CDR3 bases are TGTGCCAGCTCACCGAGACAGGAGAACACTGAAGCTTTCTTT.

This clone came up a few times. The gene calls are TRBV28 and TRBJ2-7; 7 bases agree with TRBD2. The length of the CDR3 is 15 residues. V shed 8 bases, J shed 1 base, and the junction held 11 bases outside the gene matches. CDR1 is MDHEN, CDR2 SYDVKM, per germline. The CDR3 reads CASALGGGRSYEQYF. Here the CDR3 DNA reads TGTGCCAGCGCCCTTGGCGGCGGGAGATCCTACGAGCAGTACTTC.

Only a few counts were recorded for this clone. V usage is TRBV9 and J usage is TRBJ1-2, with a weak D call TRBD1 (5 bases). CDR1 and CDR2 (germline): SGDLS, YYNGEE. The CDR3 spans 16 residues. Trimming took off 0 bases at V and 6 bases at J, with 18 bases between the two ends. The CDR3 sequence is CASSVGRGGSLDGYTF. CDR3 coding DNA: TGTGCCAGCAGCGTAGGGAGGGGAGGCTCTCTAGATGGCTACACCTTC.